This TCR beta chain comes out of a study of blood T cell repertoires in COVID-19. Across the whole study: There were acute and convalescent COVID-19 samples, and they came from the United States, Italy and Spain.

Repertoires were generated with immunoSEQ multiplex PCR, while TCRdb's copy carries only in-frame clones and drops some. The sample yields around 100,000 clones, roughly nine tenths seen once. The CDR3 is made up of 12 amino acids. V lost 5 bases, J lost 7 bases, and 5 bases stayed unmatched. Germline V gene lookup returns CDR1 SGHDT and CDR2 YYEEEE. The count of this clone is one. This receptor was identified in a man aged 30-40 years in a cohort sampled during active COVID-19. The specimen was peripheral blood. V and J are TRBV5-6 and TRBJ1-1; TRBD1 matches at 7 bases. CDR3 sequence (DNA): TGTGCCAGCAGTTTGTGGGACAGTGAAGCTTTCTTT. Translating it yields CASSLWDSEAFF.